This TCR beta chain was sequenced in a study of blood T cell repertoires in COVID-19 (dated by TCRdb to about 2020). About the study as a whole: The collaborator samples originated in the United States, Italy and Spain and spanned the acute and convalescent phases of COVID-19. The repertoires were released in a freely available public database meant as a resource for research on the immune response to SARS-CoV-2. Sample metadata almost always included a de-identified subject ID, COVID-19 status, age in years and sex. Samples came from the ongoing ImmuneRACE study (first 160 participants) plus 1,254 subjects from 6 global collaborators. Subjects who had been exposed to COVID-19, were actively infected with it, or had recovered from it provided the deeply sampled blood TCRbeta repertoires that made up the dataset. HLA class I and class II types, where available, came from metadata supplied by the sample provider rather than from assay-based typing. The material from the prospective study consisted of cDNA or gDNA derived from T cells, B-cell-depleted T cells, or PBMCs. Paper-wide results and their limitations: The amount of clinical and demographic metadata varied by source and participant and was provided uncurated.

This clone occurred once. What this receptor recognizes is not known. It has no much larger one-base neighbor in the sample; base qualities were not kept. The immunoSEQ Assay, a bias-controlled multiplex PCR, was used to amplify TCRbeta CDR3 regions from genomic DNA. In the authors' own workflow: The number of nucleated cells in each sample was estimated from the amplification of reference gene primers within the assay. Sequence reads were collapsed and filtered to measure the absolute abundance of every unique TCRbeta CDR3 rearrangement. For each sample, productive Simpson clonality was calculated by taking the square root of Simpson's diversity index across productive rearrangements. TCRdb re-hosts the immuneACCESS table, in-frame sequences only. Its copies lack some clones; in the studies checked, an unresolved V gene accounts for under half of them, and the cause for the rest is not known. Clone size and the V and J calls come from that table; the DNA yielded D and trimming. The sample records about 46,000 clones, under 85% of which are singletons. The ten largest clones capture about 7% of the sample.

V gives up 1 base and J gives up 6 bases, and the segment between their germline ends measures 10 bases. Its CDR3 holds 12 amino acids, cysteine through phenylalanine. Only the CDR3 DNA is retained, 36 bases long and in frame from the first base. The CDR1 and CDR2 encoded by the germline V gene are SQVTM and ANQGSEA. Collaborating institutions collected whole blood in K2EDTA tubes following their own protocols. For TCRbeta analysis, collaborators shipped samples as frozen whole blood, isolated PBMCs, or DNA extracted from either of those sample types. This clonotype was sampled from a man in his 60s with active COVID-19. The sequence links TRBV29-1 to TRBJ2-7, with the D gene not confidently named. The specimen was peripheral blood. CDR3 reads: CSVEGARSEQYF. The nucleotides are TGCAGCGTTGAAGGGGCCAGATCCGAGCAGTACTTC.